The 22 T cell receptor beta chains presented below share a single source sample, sequenced in a study of blood T cell repertoires in COVID-19. This table comes from immunoSEQ multiplex PCR, and its TCRdb copy is limited to in-frame clones, with some not included. Of 150,000 to 200,000 clones listed, around 83% are singletons. Sequenced material: peripheral blood. Receptor source: a woman between 70 and 85 years old with COVID-19, enrolled during active disease.

V usage is TRBV13 and J usage is TRBJ1-1; D ambiguous. The germline V gene encodes CDR1 PRHDT and CDR2 FYEKMQ (reference sequence). There are 14 residues in the CDR3. V lost 6 bases to trimming and J lost 0 bases, with 11 bases between them. In nucleotides, the CDR3 is TGTGCCAGCAGTTTGGACGGGGTGAACACTGAAGCTTTCTTT. This gives the protein CASSLDGVNTEAFF.

The count of this clone is one. This rearrangement joins TRBV12-1 to TRBJ1-2; no DNA check was done on the table's D call, TRBD1. TRBV12-1 is designated a pseudogene. The CDR3 consists of 17 residues. This CDR3 is CASSFAWTDASYYGYTF. CDR3 coding DNA: TGTGCCAGCAGCTTTGCGTGGACAGACGCTTCCTACTATGGCTACACCTTC.

In its sample, this clone was seen many times. The same CDR3 can be traced to other DNA sequences in this sample. The chain joins TRBV4-3 to TRBJ2-1; 12 nucleotides match TRBD2. This CDR3 region has 18 residues. CDR1 is LGHNA, CDR2 YSLEER, per germline. Germline trimming cut 0 bases from V and 3 bases from J; bases unmatched to any gene: 6. The CDR3 nucleotides are TGCGCCAGCAGCCAAGAGCCCAAACTAGCGGGAGGCTACAATGAGCAGTTCTTC. It translates to CASSQEPKLAGGYNEQFF.

The CDR3 DNA is TGTGCCAGCAGCACCCGGGACAGGGGCACAGATACGCAGTATTTT. Protein sequence: CASSTRDRGTDTQYF. The chain links TRBV9 to TRBJ2-3; 9 bases align to TRBD1. There are 15 residues in the CDR3. Germline V gene sequence: CDR1 SGDLS, CDR2 YYNGEE. V lost 4 bases, J lost 1 base, and 4 bases stayed unmatched.

This chain links TRBV19 with TRBJ1-2; 7 nucleotides line up with TRBD1. Germline CDR1 and CDR2: LNHDA and SQIVND (reference sequence). CDR3 size: 15 residues. V dropped 5 bases and J dropped 4; count of bases not matched to a gene: 10. The chain's CDR3 is CASSASHRGTYGYTF. The DNA for the CDR3 is TGTGCCAGTAGTGCCTCTCACAGGGGTACCTATGGCTACACCTTC.

V is TRBV3-1 (or the pseudogene TRBV3-2) and J is TRBJ2-3, with TRBD2 matching over 9 bases. The CDR3 contains 15 residues. Germline values: CDR1 LGHDT, CDR2 YNNKEL (reference sequence). V was clipped by 2 bases and J by 6 bases; unmatched bases: 6. The CDR3 protein is CASSQPREGRDTQYF. The DNA of the CDR3 is TGTGCCAGCAGCCAACCGCGGGAGGGCCGCGATACGCAGTATTTT.

The genes are TRBV9 and TRBJ2-5, with 11 bases identical to TRBD2. V dropped 1 base and J dropped 5; count of bases not matched to a gene: 4. The CDR3 is made up of 15 amino acids. CDR1 is SGDLS and CDR2 is YYNGEE in the germline V gene. The CDR3 DNA reads as TGTGCCAGCAGCGTAATGGGGACTAGCGGTGAGACCCAGTACTTC. This encodes CASSVMGTSGETQYF.

The chain links TRBV28 to TRBJ1-2; D not certain. This CDR3 comprises 15 residues. V was trimmed by 6 bases and J by 5 bases, leaving 19 bases between them. CDR1 is MDHEN, CDR2 SYDVKM, per germline. CDR3 DNA: TGTGCCAGCAGCCCCGGGGATATTATCTTATATGGCTACACCTTC. Amino acids: CASSPGDIILYGYTF.

This chain joins TRBV18 and TRBJ2-5, with 7 nucleotides matching TRBD1. Germline lookup yields CDR1 KGHSH and CDR2 LQKENI. CDR3 length equals 15 residues. V was pared by 3 bases and J by 2 bases, with 6 bases of the junction left unmatched. The CDR3 DNA reads as TGTGCCAGCTCACCTTGGACAGGATCACAAGAGACCCAGTACTTC. Translating gives CASSPWTGSQETQYF.

The chain employs TRBV7-3 and TRBJ2-1, with D uncertain. The V gene lost 2 bases and the J gene lost 6 bases, with 8 bases spanning the gap. CDR1 is SGHTA, CDR2 FQGTGA, per germline. The CDR3 length is 13 residues. The CDR3 region is CASSLAPSNEQFF. The CDR3 coding sequence is TGTGCCAGCAGCTTAGCGCCTAGCAATGAGCAGTTCTTC.

This clone was seen more than once but under ten times. This sequence joins TRBV15 and TRBJ1-5; TRBD1 aligns across 7 bases. V lost 10 bases to trimming and J lost 4 bases; unmatched junction nucleotides: 7. From germline, CDR1 is LNHNV and CDR2 YYDKDF (reference sequence). The CDR3 runs 13 residues. CDR3 coding DNA: TGTGCCATTCGGGAGGGGGCAAATCAGCCCCAGCATTTT. Its protein is CAIREGANQPQHF.

This chain connects TRBV4-3 to TRBJ2-1; TRBD2 agrees at 10 bases. The CDR3 contains 17 residues. Germline V CDR1 and CDR2: LGHNA, YSLEER. The V and J ends lost 0 bases and 4 bases, in that order; junction bases with no gene match: 6. The CDR3 region is CASSQDIALAGYNEQFF. DNA of the CDR3: TGCGCCAGCAGCCAAGATATAGCACTAGCGGGATACAATGAGCAGTTCTTC.

This clone was found a few times. V is TRBV11-1 and J is TRBJ1-5; D might be TRBD1 (5 bases). From germline, CDR1 is SGHAT and CDR2 FQDESV (reference sequence). The CDR3 extends over 12 amino acids. V lost 5 bases and J lost 10, with 12 bases in between. The CDR3 protein is CASSMPGGPQHF. The CDR3 DNA sequence: TGTGCCAGCAGCATGCCGGGGGGACCCCAGCATTTT.

The count of this clone is one. The chain is built from TRBV21-1 and TRBJ1-2. TRBV21-1 is deemed a pseudogene. This CDR3 is built from 11 residues. CDR3 sequence: CARRDLYGYTF. The CDR3 nucleotides are TGTGCCAGGAGGGATCTCTATGGCTACACCTTC.

CDR3 protein: CASSSSGTDTQYF. The CDR3 coding sequence is TGTGCCAGCAGCTCCTCCGGGACAGATACGCAGTATTTT. V is TRBV7-9 and J is TRBJ2-3; D gene unclear. Germline lookup yields CDR1 SEHNR and CDR2 FQNEAQ (reference sequence). The ends were cut back, 4 bases at V and 3 bases at J, with 8 bases in the middle. This CDR3 contains 13 residues.

This clone was seen only once. The chain employs TRBV5-1 and TRBJ2-7; D remains unclear. Deletions cut 4 bases from V and 0 bases from J, with 14 bases between. The CDR3 totals 15 residues. The germline V gene has CDR1 SGHRS and CDR2 YFSETQ. The CDR3 DNA sequence: TGCGCCAGCAGCATCTCGACGGAGAGCTCCTACGAGCAGTACTTC. This translates into CASSISTESSYEQYF.

V and J are TRBV3-1 (or the pseudogene TRBV3-2) and TRBJ2-7; D unresolved. With 1 base removed from V and 2 bases from J, the gap between germline ends came to 3 bases. Germline CDR1 reads LGHDT; CDR2 reads YNNKEL (reference sequence). CDR3 length: 12 amino acids. The CDR3 DNA reads TGTGCCAGCAGCCAAGGAGCCTACGAGCAGTACTTC. Its translation: CASSQGAYEQYF.

V usage is TRBV6-2 or TRBV6-3 and J usage is TRBJ1-1; D is undetermined. Trimming stripped 4 bases from V and 3 bases from J, with 9 bases between. CDR1 and CDR2 (germline): MNHEY, SVGEGT. This CDR3 comprises 13 residues. The CDR3, as DNA: TGTGCCAGCAGTTTCCAAGACTACACTGAAGCTTTCTTT. Encoded protein: CASSFQDYTEAFF.

The table lists this clone with a count of one. The genes are TRBV14 and TRBJ1-1; 8 nucleotides line up with TRBD1. From germline, CDR1 is SGHDN and CDR2 FVKESK. Trimming took 4 bases from V and 6 from J; bases not matched to a gene: 13. The CDR3 has 16 residues. CDR3 coding DNA: TGTGCCAGCAGCCGACTAACCCTCGGACAGGGCGCTGAAGCTTTCTTT. Translation: CASSRLTLGQGAEAFF.

Only a few counts were recorded for this clone. The chain has TRBV28 and TRBJ2-1; 7 bases map to TRBD2. The CDR3 extends over 16 amino acids. The junction had 12 bases not matched to a gene; V was cut back by 3 bases and J by 7 bases. Germline assignment: CDR1 MDHEN and CDR2 SYDVKM. Here the CDR3 reads CASSLGGSLSLNEQFF. In DNA form, the CDR3 reads TGTGCCAGCAGTTTGGGCGGGAGTTTAAGTTTGAATGAGCAGTTCTTC.

The chain couples TRBV14 to TRBJ2-3; D not certain. Trimming removed 2 bases at V and 3 bases at J, with 12 bases between. Germline values: CDR1 SGHDN, CDR2 FVKESK. CDR3 length equals 15 residues. For the CDR3, the DNA is TGTGCCAGCAGCCAACAGATGTTGCCAACAGATACGCAGTATTTT. Protein: CASSQQMLPTDTQYF.

The chain is built from TRBV3-1 (or the pseudogene TRBV3-2) and TRBJ2-1; 10 bases fit TRBD2. Trimming at V came to 4 bases and at J to 5 bases, leaving 5 bases not matched to a gene. This CDR3 spans 15 amino acids. Germline CDR1 reads LGHDT; CDR2 reads YNNKEL (reference sequence). The CDR3, as DNA: TGTGCCAGCAGCCGACGGACTAGCGGAAACAATGAGCAGTTCTTC. Its translation: CASSRRTSGNNEQFF.